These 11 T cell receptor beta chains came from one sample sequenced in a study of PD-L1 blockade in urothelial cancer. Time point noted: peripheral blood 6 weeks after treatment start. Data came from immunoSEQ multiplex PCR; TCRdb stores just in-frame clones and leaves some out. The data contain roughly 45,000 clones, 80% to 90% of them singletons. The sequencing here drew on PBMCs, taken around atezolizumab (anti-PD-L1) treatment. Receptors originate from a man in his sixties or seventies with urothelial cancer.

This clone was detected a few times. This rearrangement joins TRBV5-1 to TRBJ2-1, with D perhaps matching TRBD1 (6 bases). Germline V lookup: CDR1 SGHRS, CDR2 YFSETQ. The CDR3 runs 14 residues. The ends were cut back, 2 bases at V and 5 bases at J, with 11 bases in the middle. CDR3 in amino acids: CASSFRDINNEQFF. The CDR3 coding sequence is TGCGCCAGCAGCTTCCGGGACATAAACAATGAGCAGTTCTTC.

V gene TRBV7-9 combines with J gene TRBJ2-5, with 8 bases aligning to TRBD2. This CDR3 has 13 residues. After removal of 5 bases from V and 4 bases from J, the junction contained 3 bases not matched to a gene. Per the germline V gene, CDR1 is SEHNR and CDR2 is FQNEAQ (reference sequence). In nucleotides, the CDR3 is TGTGCCAGCAGCATTAGCGGGATAGAGACCCAGTACTTC. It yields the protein CASSISGIETQYF.

The CDR3 reads CSGDSTNEQYF. Here the CDR3 DNA reads TGCAGTGGGGACAGCACCAACGAGCAGTACTTC. This rearrangement joins TRBV20-1 to TRBJ2-7, with 7 nucleotides matching TRBD1. Germline assignment: CDR1 DFQATT and CDR2 SNEGSKA (reference sequence). The V segment lost 7 bases and the J segment 5 bases; nucleotides outside the gene matches: 5. The CDR3 extends over 11 amino acids.

The CDR3 DNA reads TGTGCCAGCAGTTTAGCCAAGGGGGCGCAGAATCAGCCCCAGCATTTT. Protein: CASSLAKGAQNQPQHF. This chain joins TRBV28 and TRBJ1-5; TRBD1 agrees at 7 bases. The germline gives CDR1 MDHEN, CDR2 SYDVKM. The V segment lost 2 bases and the J segment 4 bases; nucleotides outside the gene matches: 8. The CDR3 is 16 amino acids.

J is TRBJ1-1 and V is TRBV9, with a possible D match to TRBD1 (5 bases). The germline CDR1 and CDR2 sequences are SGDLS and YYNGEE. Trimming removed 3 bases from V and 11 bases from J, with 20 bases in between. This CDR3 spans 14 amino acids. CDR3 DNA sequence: TGTGCCAGCAGCGCTCATGGAACAGGAGGGAGGGCTTTCTTT. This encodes CASSAHGTGGRAFF.

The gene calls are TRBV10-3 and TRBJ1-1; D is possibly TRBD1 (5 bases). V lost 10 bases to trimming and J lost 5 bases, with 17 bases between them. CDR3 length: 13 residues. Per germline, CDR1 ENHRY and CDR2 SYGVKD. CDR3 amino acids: CATGAEGETEAFF. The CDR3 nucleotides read TGTGCCACCGGGGCGGAGGGAGAAACTGAAGCTTTCTTT.

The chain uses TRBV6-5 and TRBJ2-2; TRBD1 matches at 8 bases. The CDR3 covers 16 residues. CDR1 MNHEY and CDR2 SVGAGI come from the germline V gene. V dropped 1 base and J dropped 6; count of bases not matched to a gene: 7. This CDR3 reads CASSYLGQVGSGELFF. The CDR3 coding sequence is TGTGCCAGCAGTTACTTGGGACAGGTGGGGTCCGGGGAGCTGTTTTTT.

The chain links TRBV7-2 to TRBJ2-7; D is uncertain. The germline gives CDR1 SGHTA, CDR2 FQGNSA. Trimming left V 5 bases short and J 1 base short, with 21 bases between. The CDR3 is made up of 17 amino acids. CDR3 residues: CASSPQLCRCRSYEQYF. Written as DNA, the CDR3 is TGTGCCAGCAGCCCCCAGTTATGCAGGTGCAGATCCTACGAGCAGTACTTC.

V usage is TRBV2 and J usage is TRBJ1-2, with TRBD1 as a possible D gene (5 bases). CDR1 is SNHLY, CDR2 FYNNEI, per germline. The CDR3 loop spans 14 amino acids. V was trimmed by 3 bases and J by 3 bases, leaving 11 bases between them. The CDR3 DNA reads TGTGCCAGCAGTGAGCGGGACTCAGACTATGGCTACACCTTC. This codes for CASSERDSDYGYTF.

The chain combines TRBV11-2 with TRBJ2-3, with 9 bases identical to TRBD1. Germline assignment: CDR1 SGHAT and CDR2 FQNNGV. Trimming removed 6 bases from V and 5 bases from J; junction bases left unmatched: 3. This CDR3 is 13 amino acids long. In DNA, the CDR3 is TGTGCCAGCAGGGGACAGGGAAGAGATACGCAGTATTTT. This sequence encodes CASRGQGRDTQYF.

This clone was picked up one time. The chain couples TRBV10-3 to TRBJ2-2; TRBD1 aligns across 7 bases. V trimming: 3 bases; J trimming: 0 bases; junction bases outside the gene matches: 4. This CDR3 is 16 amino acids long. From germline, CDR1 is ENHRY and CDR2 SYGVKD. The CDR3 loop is CAISENRGANTGELFF. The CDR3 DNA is TGTGCCATCAGTGAAAACAGGGGCGCGAACACCGGGGAGCTGTTTTTT.